This T cell receptor beta chain was recovered during a study of OX40 agonist ivuxolimab in advanced cancers. Germline V gives CDR1 MNHNS, CDR2 SASEGT. V was clipped by 8 bases and J by 3 bases; unmatched bases: 10. This CDR3 contains 14 residues. The data were produced by immunoSEQ multiplex PCR, yet TCRdb's version contains in-frame clones alone and is incomplete. The sample has approximately 94,000 clones, around 91% seen once. The sequencing here drew on CD4+ or CD8+ T cells sorted from blood, taken in a trial of the OX40 agonist ivuxolimab. The chain links TRBV6-1 to TRBJ2-7, with TRBD1 matching over 7 bases. This TCR derives from an adult with an advanced solid tumor such as melanoma, head and neck, liver or kidney cancer. CDR3 sequence reads: CASSLAGGDYEQYF. CDR3 nucleotides: TGTGCCAGCTCACTGGCAGGGGGAGACTACGAGCAGTACTTC.